The 26 T cell receptor beta chains below all came from one sample that was sequenced in a study of blood T cell repertoires in COVID-19. TCRdb keeps only in-frame clones here, not all; method: immunoSEQ multiplex PCR. The sample lists around 140,000 clones; about 89% were seen once. The sequenced sample was peripheral blood. The receptors here all came from a man between 50 and 59 years old with active COVID-19.

The V call is TRBV5-1, the J call TRBJ1-5; 10 nucleotides match TRBD1. The CDR3 extends over 16 amino acids. V lost 0 bases to trimming and J lost 2 bases; unmatched junction nucleotides: 2. Germline values: CDR1 SGHRS, CDR2 YFSETQ. CDR3 coding DNA: TGCGCCAGCAGCTTGGATGGACAGGGGGGCAATCAGCCCCAGCATTTT. Protein: CASSLDGQGGNQPQHF.

The chain recombines TRBV1 with TRBJ1-2. TRBV1 is classified as a pseudogene. This CDR3 contains 14 residues. CDR3 sequence reads: CTSSPDGGFYGYTF. The CDR3 nucleotides are TGCACCAGCAGCCCAGACGGGGGATTCTATGGCTACACCTTC.

This clone occurred a few times. The chain joins TRBV19 to TRBJ1-6; TRBD1 is a possible D gene (6 bases). Trimming took off 5 bases at V and 7 bases at J, with 15 bases between the two ends. Germline CDR1 LNHDA, CDR2 SQIVND (reference sequence). This CDR3 is 15 amino acids long. The CDR3 here is CASSPLTGYNSPLHF. For the CDR3, the DNA is TGTGCCAGTAGTCCCCTCACAGGGTACAATTCACCCCTCCACTTT.

This chain uses TRBV14 with TRBJ2-3; perhaps TRBD2 as D (7 bases). This CDR3 has 13 amino acids. V gave up 8 bases and J gave up 1 base, with 10 bases separating them. Germline V gene sequence: CDR1 SGHDN, CDR2 FVKESK. CDR3 DNA: TGTGCCAGCCGGGGGGCTCGCACAGATACGCAGTATTTT. Its protein is CASRGARTDTQYF. Variable domain in full (rest from reference TRBV14 and TRBJ2-3): EAGVTQFPSHSVIEKGQTVTLRCDPISGHDNLYWYRRVMGKEIKFLLHFVKESKQDESGMPNNRFLAERTGGTYSTLKVQPAELEDSGVYFCASRGARTDTQYFGPGTRLTVL.

The chain has TRBV7-2 and TRBJ1-2; TRBD1 aligns across 9 bases. V was clipped by 5 bases and J by 2 bases; unmatched bases: 12. The CDR3 extends over 17 amino acids. Germline V gene data show CDR1 as SGHTA and CDR2 as FQGNSA. DNA of the CDR3: TGTGCCAGCAGCCAAAGCGCGGGAGGACAGGGGAACTATGGCTACACCTTC. Translated: CASSQSAGGQGNYGYTF.

This clone was seen more than once but under ten times. The J gene is TRBJ1-2, the V gene TRBV7-2; 8 bases align to TRBD1. Germline lookup yields CDR1 SGHTA and CDR2 FQGNSA. V lost 1 base, J lost 7 bases, and 14 bases stayed unmatched. There are 17 residues in the CDR3. DNA for the CDR3: TGTGCCAGCAGCTTAGGGCAAGGCGGGCAGGGGGCATCTGGCTACACCTTC. Amino acid sequence: CASSLGQGGQGASGYTF.

The gene calls are TRBV12-3 or TRBV12-4 and TRBJ1-4; possibly TRBD1 for D (5 bases). The CDR3 runs 13 residues. Trimming removed 7 bases at V and 0 bases at J, with 6 bases between. The CDR3 nucleotides read TGTGCCAGCAAGACAGCAACTAATGAAAAACTGTTTTTT. Protein product: CASKTATNEKLFF.

This clone was observed a few times. The chain has TRBV5-4 and TRBJ1-6; no clear D gene. Germline loops: CDR1 SGHNT, CDR2 YYREEE (reference sequence). The V end lost 0 bases, the J end lost 10 bases, and 8 bases lay between the germline ends. The CDR3 extends over 13 amino acids. The DNA of the CDR3 is TGTGCCAGCAGCTTGGCTCGGGGATCACCCCTCCACTTT. This codes for CASSLARGSPLHF.

This clone was seen only once. V gene TRBV7-9 combines with J gene TRBJ2-1, with a tentative D call TRBD2 (5 bases). V lost 5 bases and J 4 bases, leaving 15 bases between the germline ends. CDR3 length: 15 residues. Germline V lookup: CDR1 SEHNR, CDR2 FQNEAQ (reference sequence). CDR3 nucleotide sequence: TGTGCCAGCAGCCCTTTTGGAGGTCCTTACAATGAGCAGTTCTTC. It yields the protein CASSPFGGPYNEQFF.

This clone was seen just once. The chain uses TRBV6-5 and TRBJ2-1; D perhaps matches TRBD2 (5 bases). The ends were cut back, 6 bases at V and 7 bases at J, with 16 bases in the middle. This CDR3 contains 14 residues. Per the germline V gene, CDR1 is MNHEY and CDR2 is SVGAGI. The CDR3 DNA reads TGTGCCAGCAGCTCCGGGAAAAATTCGAATGAGCAGTTCTTC. It specifies CASSSGKNSNEQFF.

This clone has only one observation. The rearrangement links TRBV2 to TRBJ1-5; a weak D match, TRBD1 (5 bases). There are 11 residues in the CDR3. V lost 7 bases and J 9 bases, leaving 10 bases between the germline ends. Germline V CDR1 and CDR2: SNHLY, FYNNEI. The CDR3 DNA reads as TGTGCCAGCACCAGGGAGGGGCCCCAGCATTTT. Protein sequence: CASTREGPQHF.

The sample holds a few counts of this clone. CDR3 in amino acids: CAWSFPGGGKETQYF. CDR3 DNA sequence: TGTGCCTGGAGTTTCCCCGGCGGGGGAAAAGAGACCCAGTACTTC. The chain recombines TRBV30 with TRBJ2-5, with 7 bases lining up with TRBD2. The V gene end was trimmed by 2 bases and the J gene end by 3 bases; junction bases not matched to a gene: 9. Germline V gene sequence: CDR1 GTSNPN, CDR2 SVGIG (reference sequence). The CDR3 contains 15 residues.

The chain combines TRBV19 with TRBJ2-7, with D unresolved. Germline assignment: CDR1 LNHDA and CDR2 SQIVND (reference sequence). This CDR3 comprises 14 residues. V was clipped by 6 bases and J by 2 bases, with 14 bases between them. This CDR3 reads CASRSAFAPYEQYF. The CDR3 bases are TGTGCCAGTAGGAGTGCATTCGCCCCCTACGAGCAGTACTTC. Full variable domain (rest looked up from reference TRBV19 and TRBJ2-7): DGGITQSPKYLFRKEGQNVTLSCEQNLNHDAMYWYRQDPGQGLRLIYYSQIVNDFQKGDIAEGYSVSREKKESFPLTVTSAQKNPTAFYLCASRSAFAPYEQYFGPGTRLTVT.

The V call is TRBV7-2, the J call TRBJ2-1, with TRBD2 matching over 16 bases. This CDR3 spans 16 amino acids. Germline V CDR1 and CDR2: SGHTA, FQGNSA. V lost 3 bases and J lost 8; bases outside the gene matches: 4. In DNA, the CDR3 is TGTGCCAGCAGCTTGGGACTAGCGGGGGGGCCGGATGAGCAGTTCTTC. Protein sequence: CASSLGLAGGPDEQFF. The full variable domain, rest sourced from reference TRBV7-2 and TRBJ2-1, is GAGVSQSPSNKVTEKGKDVELRCDPISGHTALYWYRQSLGQGLEFLIYFQGNSAPDKSGLPSDRFSAERTGGSVSTLTIQRTQQEDSAVYLCASSLGLAGGPDEQFFGPGTRLTVL.

This chain uses TRBV6-5 with TRBJ2-1, with TRBD1 matching over 7 bases. The CDR3 is made up of 13 amino acids. Germline loops: CDR1 MNHEY, CDR2 SVGAGI. V lost 6 bases, J lost 6 bases, and 5 bases stayed unmatched. The CDR3: CASRKTGSNEQFF. CDR3 bases: TGTGCCAGCAGAAAGACAGGGTCCAATGAGCAGTTCTTC.

This clone was observed once. V usage is TRBV6-2 or TRBV6-3 and J usage is TRBJ1-2, with TRBD1 as a possible D gene (6 bases). The germline gives CDR1 MNHEY, CDR2 SVGEGT. Trimming left V 0 bases short and J 5 bases short, with 13 bases between. This CDR3 contains 15 residues. The CDR3 here is CASSYSAGAIYGYTF. The CDR3, as DNA: TGTGCCAGCAGTTACTCGGCAGGGGCGATATATGGCTACACCTTC.

The chain has TRBV5-3 and TRBJ2-2; 8 bases align to TRBD1. TRBV5-3 is marked as an open reading frame, function uncertain. The CDR3 runs to 14 residues. Losses at the gene ends were 4 bases for V and 3 bases for J; bases not matched to a gene: 2. Here the CDR3 reads CARSKTGDTGELFF. As DNA, the CDR3 is TGTGCCAGAAGCAAGACAGGGGACACCGGGGAGCTGTTTTTT.

The chain recombines TRBV15 with TRBJ2-3; tentative D call: TRBD2 (6 bases). Trimming took off 3 bases at V and 4 bases at J, with 11 bases between the two ends. The CDR3 is 14 amino acids. Germline assignment: CDR1 LNHNV and CDR2 YYDKDF (reference sequence). DNA for the CDR3: TGTGCCACCAGCAGCGAACCTAGCGCAGATACGCAGTATTTT. Protein sequence: CATSSEPSADTQYF.

V and J are TRBV7-3 and TRBJ2-1, with 7 nucleotides matching TRBD1. Germline values: CDR1 SGHTA, CDR2 FQGTGA. The junction had 14 bases not matched to a gene; V was cut back by 5 bases and J by 7 bases. This CDR3 has 16 residues. The CDR3 DNA follows: TGTGCCAGCAGCCCTCTCCCGGGACAGAGACAAAATGAGCAGTTCTTC. It specifies CASSPLPGQRQNEQFF.

V usage is TRBV6-5 and J usage is TRBJ2-3; D is ambiguous. V lost 8 bases, J lost 11 bases, and 11 bases lay in between. Germline assignment: CDR1 MNHEY and CDR2 SVGAGI. The CDR3 runs 10 residues. CDR3 sequence: CASRQLKQYF. The CDR3 bases are TGTGCCAGCCGCCAACTGAAGCAGTATTTT.

This clone has more than one count but fewer than ten. The genes are TRBV15 and TRBJ2-5; TRBD2 matches at 7 bases. Germline assignment: CDR1 LNHNV and CDR2 YYDKDF (reference sequence). CDR3 length equals 14 residues. The V gene end was trimmed by 5 bases and the J gene end by 5 bases; junction bases not matched to a gene: 8. The CDR3 here is CATSGGGGWETQYF. DNA of the CDR3: TGTGCCACCAGCGGCGGGGGAGGGTGGGAGACCCAGTACTTC.

J is TRBJ1-2 and V is TRBV6-1, with D perhaps matching TRBD1 (5 bases). The CDR3 extends over 15 amino acids. The germline CDR1 and CDR2 sequences are MNHNS and SASEGT. Trimming removed 3 bases from V and 9 bases from J, with 20 bases in between. The CDR3 DNA reads TGTGCCAGCAGTGACATTGTGGGGGGTGGCCCTCGCTACACCTTC. Amino acid sequence: CASSDIVGGGPRYTF.

This clone was seen more than once but under ten times. This chain joins TRBV7-9 and TRBJ1-4; TRBD1 matches 10 bases. The junction had 10 bases not matched to a gene; V was cut back by 5 bases and J by 4 bases. Germline CDR1 reads SEHNR; CDR2 reads FQNEAQ (reference sequence). The CDR3 is made up of 17 amino acids. The CDR3 protein is CASSAETGGRDNEKLFF. The CDR3 bases are TGTGCCAGCAGCGCTGAGACAGGGGGCAGGGATAATGAAAAACTGTTTTTT.

This clone was seen once. The CDR3 coding sequence is TGTGCCAGCAGTGTAAGGGGACAGGGGTTCTACTTC. Translated, it gives CASSVRGQGFYF. The chain links TRBV2 to TRBJ2-7, with 10 bases aligning to TRBD1. Germline loops: CDR1 SNHLY, CDR2 FYNNEI. The length of the CDR3 is 12 residues. Trimming cost V 4 bases and J 13 bases; bases outside gene matches: 7.

The chain employs TRBV7-9 and TRBJ2-1; weak D call: TRBD1 (6 bases). Germline V gives CDR1 SEHNR, CDR2 FQNEAQ (reference sequence). Trimming took off 5 bases at V and 9 bases at J, with 11 bases between the two ends. This CDR3 spans 12 amino acids. Here the CDR3 DNA reads TGTGCCAGCAGCCTACAGGGTGGTGAGCAGTTCTTC. Translated: CASSLQGGEQFF.

This clone has a single count. The chain links TRBV4-2 to TRBJ2-3; 8 nucleotides line up with TRBD2. The V and J ends lost 1 base and 0 bases, in that order; junction bases with no gene match: 12. Germline CDR1 is LGHNA and CDR2 is YNFKEQ. The CDR3 loop spans 19 amino acids. Here the CDR3 DNA reads TGTGCCAGCAGCCAAGGGTCGGGGGGGCAGGGGTGGAGCACAGATACGCAGTATTTT. Protein sequence: CASSQGSGGQGWSTDTQYF.